Presented here are 3 T cell receptor beta chains from one specimen sequenced in a study of blood T cells in healthy people across ages. Sample-barcoded 5' priming and a J-beta primer mix drove a second PCR of about 7 to 11 cycles. TCRdb passed the 5' RACE reads through MiXCR, listing each CDR3 protein once. The sample shows around 1,000,000 distinct CDR3 sequences, 25% of them seen only once. These sequences were also reported in another study, on T cells of mothers and their children.

Sequencing was performed on blood. All receptors come from a girl aged 2-10 years in good health.

This clonotype was picked up a small number of times. V usage is TRBV24-1 and J usage is TRBJ2-5; the D gene is possibly TRBD2 (7 bases). TRBJ2-1 matches the DNA end more closely, so the J call is doubtful. Per the germline V gene, CDR1 is KGHDR and CDR2 is SFDVKD. CDR3 length: 15 residues. The CDR3: CATSVGWGGPDEQFF. For the CDR3, the DNA is TGTGCCACCAGTGTCGGGTGGGGGGGCCCTGATGAGCAGTTCTTC.

This clonotype has only a few counts. This chain connects TRBV15 to TRBJ1-5, with D unresolved. The CDR3 runs to 13 residues. V was pared by 1 base and J by 5 bases, with 6 bases between. Per the germline V gene, CDR1 is LNHNV and CDR2 is YYDKDF (reference sequence). DNA for the CDR3: TGTGCCACCAGCAGAGGGGCCGATCAGCCCCAGCATTTT. This encodes CATSRGADQPQHF.

This chain uses TRBV29-1 with TRBJ2-5; tentative D call: TRBD2 (6 bases). Germline CDR1 and CDR2: SQVTM and ANQGSEA. Trimming took 1 base from V and 4 from J, leaving 7 bases between them. The CDR3 loop spans 12 amino acids. The CDR3 nucleotides are TGCAGCGTTGAAGTCGGGGGAGAGACCCAGTACTTC. It is translated as CSVEVGGETQYF.